This TCR beta chain stems from a study of identical twins. Of note for this clonotype: What it binds is unknown.

The study, taken as a whole, reports: Beta clonotypes that were abundant in cord blood contained fewer insertions, a pattern absent from memory repertoires. The study based its conclusions on cross-sectional statistical analysis and did not follow the same donors. With beta out-of-frame sequences, excess sharing by twins was weaker. Models, which agreed with sharing between unrelated individuals, nonetheless underestimated the out-of-frame TCR alpha sharing seen in monozygotic twins.

TCRdb used MiXCR to reprocess the 5' RACE reads, holding one entry per CDR3 protein. The sample shows some 900,000 distinct CDR3 sequences, 12% of them seen only once. CDR3 size: 15 residues. Trimming removed 0 bases from V and 3 bases from J; junction bases left unmatched: 0. Per the germline V gene, CDR1 is DFQATT and CDR2 is SNEGSKA (reference sequence). The sample also formed part of further work on yellow fever vaccine responses in identical twins.

The clonotype originates from a woman aged 18-29 years in good health. Sequenced input: PBMCs. J is TRBJ1-6 and V is TRBV20-1, with 9 positions matching TRBD1. The CDR3, as DNA: TGCAGTGCTAGAGAGACAGGGGGCTATAATTCACCCCTCCACTTT. Encoded protein: CSARETGGYNSPLHF.